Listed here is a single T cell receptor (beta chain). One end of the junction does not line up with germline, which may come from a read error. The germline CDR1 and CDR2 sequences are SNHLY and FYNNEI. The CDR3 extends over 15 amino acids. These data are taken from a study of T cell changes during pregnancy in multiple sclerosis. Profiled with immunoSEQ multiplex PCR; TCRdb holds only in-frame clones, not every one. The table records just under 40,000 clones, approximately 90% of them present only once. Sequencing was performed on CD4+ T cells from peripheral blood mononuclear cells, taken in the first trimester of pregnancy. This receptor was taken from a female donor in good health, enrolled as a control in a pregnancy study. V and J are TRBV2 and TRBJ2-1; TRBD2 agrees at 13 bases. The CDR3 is CASTLGLAGTAGYIF. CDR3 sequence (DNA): TGTGCCAGCACCCTGGGACTAGCGGGGACCGCAGGTTATATCTTC.